These 30 T cell receptor beta chains share one sample of origin, sequenced in a study of cytomegalovirus exposure and HLA in healthy donors (dated by TCRdb to about 2017). To prepare the library, the immunoSEQ multiplex PCR assay was applied. For the multiplex PCR, a mixture combining 60 forward primers for TCR Vbeta segments and 13 reverse primers for TCR Jbeta segments was used. TCRdb re-hosts the immuneACCESS table, in-frame sequences only. Its copies lack some clones; in the studies checked, an unresolved V gene accounts for under half of them, and the cause for the rest is not known. The sample table records around 150,000 clones; roughly four fifths of these occur just once. Of the sample, around 4.3% falls within the top ten clones. Sequencing used PBMCs. These receptors were collected from a man aged 50 or older in good health and CMV-seropositive.

The rearrangement links TRBV7-8 to TRBJ2-1; 7 nucleotides align to TRBD2. The V segment lost 1 base and the J segment 8 bases; nucleotides outside the gene matches: 5. The CDR3 totals 14 residues. Germline CDR1 is SGHVS and CDR2 is FQNEAQ. The CDR3 DNA is TGTGCCAGCAGCTTAGGGGGAGGGGTCGATGAGCAGTTCTTC. As protein: CASSLGGGVDEQFF.

This chain uses TRBV5-6 with TRBJ2-7, with TRBD1 identical over 7 bases. The ends lost 5 bases at V and 6 bases at J; junction bases unmatched: 14. The CDR3 has 15 residues. Germline values: CDR1 SGHDT, CDR2 YYEEEE. The CDR3 sequence: CASSSGLGGGFEQYF. For the CDR3, the DNA is TGTGCCAGCAGTTCTGGCCTAGGGGGCGGTTTCGAGCAGTACTTC.

The chain has TRBV29-1 and TRBJ1-1, with 7 bases fitting TRBD1. CDR3 length equals 13 residues. The germline CDR1 and CDR2 sequences are SQVTM and ANQGSEA. The V and J ends lost 4 bases and 11 bases, in that order; junction bases with no gene match: 13. This chain's CDR3 is CSVGAGGPLGAFF. CDR3 sequence (DNA): TGCAGCGTTGGAGCAGGGGGGCCTCTGGGGGCTTTCTTT.

V is TRBV19 and J is TRBJ1-2, with 7 bases lining up with TRBD1. This CDR3 has 12 residues. CDR1 and CDR2 (germline): LNHDA, SQIVND (reference sequence). The junction had 3 bases not matched to a gene; V was cut back by 8 bases and J by 3 bases. This CDR3 is CASSDRYYGYTF. Written as DNA, the CDR3 is TGTGCCAGTTCGGACAGGTACTATGGCTACACCTTC.

The J gene is TRBJ2-2, the V gene TRBV5-1, with 8 bases fitting TRBD1. V lost 3 bases, J lost 4 bases, and 5 bases stayed unmatched. This CDR3 contains 15 residues. Germline assignment: CDR1 SGHRS and CDR2 YFSETQ. CDR3 amino acids: CASSWQGAGTGELFF. The CDR3, as DNA: TGCGCCAGCAGCTGGCAGGGGGCGGGCACCGGGGAGCTGTTTTTT.

The rearrangement uses TRBV19 and TRBJ2-7; 8 positions agree with TRBD1. CDR3 length equals 12 residues. The germline gives CDR1 LNHDA, CDR2 SQIVND (reference sequence). J gave up 3 bases and V 8 bases, and 3 bases lay outside the gene matches. CDR3 nucleotide sequence: TGTGCCAGTTCCGGACAGGGCTACGAGCAGTACTTC. This translates into CASSGQGYEQYF.

The rearrangement joins TRBV25-1 to TRBJ2-7, with D maybe TRBD1 (6 bases). This CDR3 has 12 amino acids. With 2 bases removed from V and 6 bases from J, the gap between germline ends came to 8 bases. Germline V gene lookup returns CDR1 MGHDK and CDR2 SYGVNS. CDR3 protein: CASSEQGFEQYF. For the CDR3, the DNA is TGTGCCAGCAGTGAACAGGGGTTCGAGCAGTACTTC.

The chain uses TRBV2 and TRBJ1-1; D call uncertain. Trimming took off 10 bases at V and 3 bases at J, with 18 bases between the two ends. CDR1 SNHLY and CDR2 FYNNEI come from the germline V gene. This CDR3 is 14 amino acids long. For the CDR3, the DNA is TGTGCCAACCGCCGGGATTTGGTTGACACTGAAGCTTTCTTT. Translation gives CANRRDLVDTEAFF.

V is TRBV6-4 and J is TRBJ2-6; the D gene is possibly TRBD2 (6 bases). The CDR3 runs to 14 residues. Germline CDR1 and CDR2: MRHNA and SNTAGT. V was clipped by 3 bases and J by 3 bases, with 6 bases between them. The CDR3 nucleotides read TGTGCCAGCAGTGATAGCGGTGGGGCCAACGTCCTGACTTTC. This gives the protein CASSDSGGANVLTF.

The chain links TRBV5-1 to TRBJ2-3; TRBD2 agrees at 11 bases. CDR3 length: 19 amino acids. Germline trimming cut 4 bases from V and 5 bases from J; bases unmatched to any gene: 18. Germline CDR1 and CDR2: SGHRS and YFSETQ. The CDR3 nucleotides are TGCGCCAGCAGCGAGCACACCAGGGGACTAGCGGAGGAGGAAGATACGCAGTATTTT. This codes for CASSEHTRGLAEEEDTQYF.

This chain joins TRBV4-2 and TRBJ1-1, with unresolved D. V was clipped by 0 bases and J by 1 base, with 18 bases between them. The germline CDR1 and CDR2 sequences are LGHNA and YNFKEQ. The CDR3 runs to 18 residues. CDR3 protein: CASSQDSGFRGRNTEAFF. As DNA, the CDR3 is TGTGCCAGCAGCCAAGATTCGGGGTTTCGCGGACGGAACACTGAAGCTTTCTTT.

J is TRBJ1-1 and V is TRBV5-4, with D perhaps TRBD1 (5 bases). Looked up from germline, CDR1 is SGHNT and CDR2 is YYREEE (reference sequence). Trimming removed 1 base at V and 6 bases at J, with 19 bases between. The CDR3 runs 16 residues. CDR3 DNA: TGTGCCAGCAGCTTGCAGGTTAGGGGCTCCCGGGCTGAAGCTTTCTTT. It yields the protein CASSLQVRGSRAEAFF.

V is TRBV9 and J is TRBJ2-7; D ambiguous. CDR1 and CDR2 (germline): SGDLS, YYNGEE. The CDR3 consists of 14 residues. The V end was cut by 3 bases, the J end by 2 bases, with 12 bases between. The CDR3 reads CASSDPQSPYEQYF. CDR3 DNA sequence: TGTGCCAGCAGCGATCCCCAATCCCCCTACGAGCAGTACTTC.

This chain connects TRBV6-5 to TRBJ1-2; 8 nucleotides match TRBD1. This CDR3 comprises 14 residues. V dropped 0 bases and J dropped 6; count of bases not matched to a gene: 3. Germline V gene sequence: CDR1 MNHEY, CDR2 SVGAGI. The CDR3, as DNA: TGTGCCAGCAGTTACTCCGACAGGGGCGATGGCTACACCTTC. Its protein is CASSYSDRGDGYTF.

The V gene is TRBV27, the J gene TRBJ2-1, with 10 positions matching TRBD1. Germline V gene data show CDR1 as MNHEY and CDR2 as SMNVEV (reference sequence). This CDR3 is built from 15 residues. V gave up 5 bases and J gave up 8 bases; unmatched junction bases: 9. The CDR3 bases are TGTGCCAGCAGTAACCGGGACAGGGGTTGGCATGAGCAGTTCTTC. This gives the protein CASSNRDRGWHEQFF.

About this clone: An end of the junction differs from the germline gene, which may be a read error. The chain uses TRBV4-2 and TRBJ1-1; D call uncertain. CDR1 and CDR2 from the germline V gene are LGHNA and YNFKEQ. This CDR3 region has 15 residues. CDR3 protein: CASSQERVGNTEASF. The DNA for the CDR3 is TGTGCCAGCAGCCAAGAGAGGGTAGGGAACACTGAAGCTTCCTTT.

V and J are TRBV13 and TRBJ2-1, with D possibly matching TRBD2 (5 bases). Germline V gene sequence: CDR1 PRHDT, CDR2 FYEKMQ (reference sequence). The CDR3 contains 14 residues. V lost 5 bases and J lost 6, with 14 bases in between. CDR3 sequence reads: CASSRRTGSNEQFF. The CDR3 DNA follows: TGTGCCAGCAGCCGACGGACTGGAAGCAATGAGCAGTTCTTC. Full variable domain (rest looked up from reference TRBV13 and TRBJ2-1): AAGVIQSPRHLIKEKRETATLKCYPIPRHDTVYWYQQGPGQDPQFLISFYEKMQSDKGSIPDRFSAQQFSDYHSELNMSSLELGDSALYFCASSRRTGSNEQFFGPGTRLTVL.

The chain recombines TRBV5-6 with TRBJ2-7; D not resolved. The CDR3 is 12 residues long. The V gene lost 1 base and the J gene lost 3 bases, with 5 bases spanning the gap. The germline V gene has CDR1 SGHDT and CDR2 YYEEEE. As DNA, the CDR3 is TGTGCCAGCAGCTTGTACAACTACGAGCAGTACTTC. It is translated as CASSLYNYEQYF.

The genes are TRBV15 and TRBJ1-5; D call uncertain. Germline values: CDR1 LNHNV, CDR2 YYDKDF (reference sequence). V lost 6 bases, J lost 7 bases, and 16 bases lay in between. There are 14 residues in the CDR3. The DNA for the CDR3 is TGTGCCACCAGAAAGCCGGGAACCGGACAGCCCCAGCATTTT. Translated, it gives CATRKPGTGQPQHF.

The genes are TRBV20-1 and TRBJ1-6, with D unclear. CDR3 length: 9 amino acids. Germline V lookup: CDR1 DFQATT, CDR2 SNEGSKA (reference sequence). This CDR3 is CSHNSPLHF. CDR3 bases: TGCTCACACAATTCACCCCTCCACTTT.

V and J are TRBV5-1 and TRBJ1-6; 7 bases are a match to TRBD1. The CDR3 is 14 residues long. Per germline, CDR1 SGHRS and CDR2 YFSETQ. V shed 2 bases, J shed 7 bases, and the junction held 3 bases outside the gene matches. In DNA, the CDR3 is TGCGCCAGCAGCTTAGGGACAGTCAATTCACCCCTCCACTTT. The encoded protein is CASSLGTVNSPLHF.

A word on this clone: Other DNA sequences from this sample encode an identical CDR3 as well. The V gene is TRBV28, the J gene TRBJ2-1, with a weak D call TRBD2 (5 bases). Germline lookup yields CDR1 MDHEN and CDR2 SYDVKM. The CDR3 has 14 residues. Trimming removed 5 bases at V and 4 bases at J, with 12 bases between. CDR3 DNA sequence: TGTGCCAGCAGTCTATTGGAGGAGTACAATGAGCAGTTCTTC. This codes for CASSLLEEYNEQFF.

The V call is TRBV7-6, the J call TRBJ2-7; 7 bases map to TRBD2. Germline V gives CDR1 SGHVS, CDR2 FNYEAQ. The V gene end was trimmed by 1 base and the J gene end by 4 bases; junction bases not matched to a gene: 7. The CDR3 extends over 15 amino acids. CDR3 sequence (DNA): TGTGCCAGCAGCTTAGAGCCTAGCGGCTCATACGAGCAGTACTTC. This gives the protein CASSLEPSGSYEQYF.

The chain has TRBV19 and TRBJ2-7; tentatively, D is TRBD1 (7 bases). V was shortened by 5 bases and J by 2 bases, with 16 bases between the two germline ends. The length of the CDR3 is 15 residues. Germline CDR1 LNHDA, CDR2 SQIVND (reference sequence). In DNA, the CDR3 is TGTGCCAGTAGTCCCCCCGGAGGGGGCCCCTACGAGCAGTACTTC. Translated: CASSPPGGGPYEQYF.

As DNA, the CDR3 is TGTGCCAGCAGTTTATCGCCAGATTTCCCCGGGGAGCTGTTTTTT. Amino acid sequence: CASSLSPDFPGELFF. J is TRBJ2-2 and V is TRBV27; D remains unclear. The CDR3 consists of 15 residues. Deletions cut 0 bases from V and 6 bases from J, with 11 bases between. Germline CDR1 is MNHEY and CDR2 is SMNVEV (reference sequence).

The J gene is TRBJ2-3, the V gene TRBV19; D is possibly TRBD1 (5 bases). The CDR3 totals 14 residues. CDR1 is LNHDA and CDR2 is SQIVND in the germline V gene (reference sequence). V dropped 1 base and J dropped 2 bases, with 7 bases sitting between them. This CDR3 reads CASSIGTYTDTQYF. The CDR3 DNA is TGTGCCAGTAGTATAGGGACATACACAGATACGCAGTATTTT.

The rearrangement joins TRBV27 to TRBJ1-6; D may be TRBD1 (5 bases). The CDR3 has 14 residues. The ends were cut back, 2 bases at V and 10 bases at J, with 12 bases in the middle. Germline CDR1 reads MNHEY; CDR2 reads SMNVEV (reference sequence). The CDR3 reads CASSLTGGSSPLHF. Here the CDR3 DNA reads TGTGCCAGCAGTTTAACCGGGGGAAGCTCACCCCTCCACTTT.

The gene calls are TRBV5-1 and TRBJ1-6; TRBD1 agrees at 9 bases. Germline-derived CDR1 and CDR2 are SGHRS and YFSETQ. This CDR3 is built from 15 residues. Trimming removed 4 bases from V and 10 bases from J; junction bases left unmatched: 9. CDR3 residues: CASSASTGGESPLHF. The CDR3 nucleotides are TGCGCCAGCAGCGCCTCGACAGGGGGAGAGTCACCCCTCCACTTT.

The chain recombines TRBV10-3 with TRBJ1-6; 9 nucleotides line up with TRBD1. This CDR3 is 16 amino acids long. CDR1 ENHRY and CDR2 SYGVKD come from the germline V gene. V lost 0 bases, J lost 8 bases, and 5 bases stayed unmatched. The CDR3 DNA reads as TGTGCCATCAGTGAGTCTAACAGGGGGCTCGATTCACCCCTCCACTTT. Amino acids: CAISESNRGLDSPLHF.

The gene calls are TRBV9 and TRBJ2-3; tentatively, D is TRBD1 (6 bases). V was clipped by 3 bases and J by 0 bases, with 14 bases between them. Germline V CDR1 and CDR2: SGDLS, YYNGEE. The CDR3 runs 16 residues. This chain's CDR3 is CASSARTASSTDTQYF. The CDR3 DNA follows: TGTGCCAGCAGCGCGAGGACAGCCTCTAGCACAGATACGCAGTATTTT.